This TCR beta chain was recorded in a study of human T cells and chemical hapten exposure. General study results and limits: TCRs at high frequency, those above 1 in 1000, did not change with DPC sensitization.

Concerning this clonotype itself: The target antigen is unknown.

As for time point: pre-sensitization, week 0. Treatment specified: therapeutic diphenylcyclopropenone sensitization with weekly scalp DPC. Blood was drawn before each patch test was applied. Sample donors consisted of patients with alopecia, aged 18 to 70 years, who were suitable for DPC. Deletions cut 4 bases from V and 4 bases from J, with 12 bases between. Germline CDR1 SGHDN, CDR2 FVKESK. CDR3 length: 14 residues. One entry per CDR3 protein results from TCRdb running MiXCR on the RACE reads. The sample lists some 250,000 distinct CDR3 sequences; over 7.5% were seen once. The sequence was collected from a man between 18 and 35 years old with alopecia areata. Some clones in this sample may be carry-over from other donors' samples. The V call is TRBV14, the J call TRBJ2-3, with D possibly being TRBD2 (5 bases). The material was whole blood, obtained in connection with sensitization to the hapten diphenylcyclopropenone (DPC). The CDR3 DNA reads as TGTGCCAGCAGCCTAATACTAGTTGCAGATACGCAGTATTTT. Protein sequence: CASSLILVADTQYF. Using reference TRBV14 and TRBJ2-3 for the parts outside the CDR3, the full variable domain is EAGVTQFPSHSVIEKGQTVTLRCDPISGHDNLYWYRRVMGKEIKFLLHFVKESKQDESGMPNNRFLAERTGGTYSTLKVQPAELEDSGVYFCASSLILVADTQYFGPGTRLTVL.